These 6 T cell receptor beta chains share one sample of origin, sequenced in a study of T cell responses to AZD1222 COVID-19 vaccine. The repertoire was sequenced with immunoSEQ multiplex PCR; TCRdb's copy has only in-frame clones and lacks some. The sample includes tens of thousands of clones, 60% to 80% of them seen just once. Sequencing was performed on peripheral blood, taken on day 0 of AZD1222 vaccination. Source of these receptors: an adult in good health.

The chain recombines TRBV2 with TRBJ2-5; 10 bases map to TRBD2. The trim removed 6 bases at V and 4 bases at J, leaving 11 bases unmatched. Germline lookup yields CDR1 SNHLY and CDR2 FYNNEI. The CDR3 consists of 16 residues. Here the CDR3 reads CASSQKVAGGRETQYF. CDR3 coding DNA: TGTGCCAGCAGCCAAAAGGTAGCGGGAGGAAGAGAGACCCAGTACTTC. Full variable domain (outside the CDR3, taken from reference TRBV2 and TRBJ2-5): EPEVTQTPSHQVTQMGQEVILRCVPISNHLYFYWYRQILGQKVEFLVSFYNNEISEKSEIFDDQFSVERPDGSNFTLKIRSTKLEDSAMYFCASSQKVAGGRETQYFGPGTRLLVL.

This sequence joins TRBV21-1 and TRBJ2-7; the tabulated D call, TRBD2, remains unverified against the DNA. TRBV21-1 is a recognized pseudogene. CDR3 length: 15 amino acids. CDR3 in DNA: TGTGCCAGCAGCAAAGTCGGACTAGTGGCCTACGAGCAGTACTTC. Protein sequence: CASSKVGLVAYEQYF.

This clone has only one observation. This rearrangement joins TRBV18 to TRBJ2-5, with D possibly matching TRBD1 (5 bases). The CDR3 contains 15 residues. Looked up from germline, CDR1 is KGHSH and CDR2 is LQKENI. V was trimmed by 0 bases and J by 4 bases, leaving 12 bases between them. CDR3 coding DNA: TGTGCCAGCTCACCACCGGCCAGGGCTTCAGAGACCCAGTACTTC. Amino acid sequence: CASSPPARASETQYF.

The chain combines TRBV5-1 with TRBJ2-5; 8 nucleotides align to TRBD2. CDR3 length equals 16 residues. Germline trimming cut 0 bases from V and 0 bases from J; bases unmatched to any gene: 4. Germline CDR1 reads SGHRS; CDR2 reads YFSETQ. DNA for the CDR3: TGCGCCAGCAGCTTGGGACTAGCGACACACCAAGAGACCCAGTACTTC. This gives the protein CASSLGLATHQETQYF.

The CDR3 nucleotides read TGTGCCAGCAGACCCGGAGATCAGCCCCAGCATTTT. This gives the protein CASRPGDQPQHF. The chain combines TRBV6-1 with TRBJ1-5; D gene ambiguous. With 6 bases removed from V and 5 bases from J, the gap between germline ends came to 8 bases. Germline lookup yields CDR1 MNHNS and CDR2 SASEGT. The CDR3 has 12 amino acids.

The chain employs TRBV4-1 and TRBJ1-2, with 9 nucleotides matching TRBD1. Germline assignment: CDR1 MGHRA and CDR2 YSYEKL. This CDR3 is 15 amino acids long. With 0 bases clipped from V and 7 bases from J, the junction kept 6 bases outside the gene matches. The CDR3 loop is CASSQDPTGGSGYTF. CDR3 sequence (DNA): TGCGCCAGCAGCCAAGATCCCACAGGGGGCAGTGGCTACACCTTC.